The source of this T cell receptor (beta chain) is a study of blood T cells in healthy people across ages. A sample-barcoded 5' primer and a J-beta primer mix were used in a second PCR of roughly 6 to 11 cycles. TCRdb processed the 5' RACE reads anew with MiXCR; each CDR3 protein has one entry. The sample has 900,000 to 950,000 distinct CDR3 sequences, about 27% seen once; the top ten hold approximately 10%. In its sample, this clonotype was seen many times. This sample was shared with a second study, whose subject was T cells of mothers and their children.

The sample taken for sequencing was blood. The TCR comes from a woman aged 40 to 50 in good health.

CDR3 protein: CSVSDRLVHEQYF. The CDR3 coding sequence is TGCAGCGTTTCGGACAGATTAGTCCACGAGCAGTACTTC. The chain combines TRBV29-1 with TRBJ2-7; possible D gene TRBD1, 6 bases. The CDR3 spans 13 residues. In germline, CDR1 is SQVTM, CDR2 ANQGSEA. The V and J ends lost 5 bases and 5 bases respectively, with 16 bases between them.